This T cell receptor (beta chain) was sequenced for a study of cytomegalovirus exposure and HLA in healthy donors. It was with 60 Vbeta and 13 Jbeta primers that the PCR ran. The method was immunoSEQ multiplex PCR; TCRdb's version includes in-frame clones alone and lacks a portion of them. Here the sample spans around 120,000 clones, about 75% being singletons. About this clone itself: Its antigen is as yet unknown.

Broader study findings: Roughly even sequencing depth across donors was the assumption behind the presence/absence analyses.

With 2 bases removed from V and 10 bases from J, the gap between germline ends came to 14 bases. Germline V gene lookup returns CDR1 MNHEY and CDR2 SVGAGI. CDR3 length: 13 amino acids. The sequenced material came from PBMCs. The source is a man in his sixties in good health and CMV-seropositive. The chain uses TRBV6-5 and TRBJ1-1; D is perhaps TRBD1 (5 bases). CDR3 sequence reads: CASSYPASGGAFF. In DNA form, the CDR3 reads TGTGCCAGCAGTTACCCCGCGTCCGGGGGAGCTTTCTTT.